These T cell receptor beta chains were read from a single sample in a study of OX40 agonist ivuxolimab in advanced cancers. The method was immunoSEQ multiplex PCR; TCRdb's version includes in-frame clones alone and lacks a portion of them. The table lists fewer than 50,000 clones, roughly nine tenths of them singletons. Here the sequenced sample was CD4+ or CD8+ T cells sorted from blood, taken in a trial of the OX40 agonist ivuxolimab. The source of these receptors is an adult with an advanced solid tumor such as melanoma, head and neck, liver or kidney cancer. Each CDR3 is given with its conserved first and last residue. The D gene is left open where the match is weak. Size is omitted from some rows. Given values are once, few, many or a class for expanded clones.

once TRBD1 TRBJ1-5 TRBV13 CASSFHSGGANQPQHF TGTGCCAGCAGCTTCCATTCAGGGGGCGCGAATCAGCCCCAGCATTTT
. . TRBJ1-5 TRBV6-1 CASSEPSASNQPQHF TGTGCCAGCAGTGAACCAAGTGCGAGCAATCAGCCCCAGCATTTT
. . TRBJ1-5 TRBV13 CASSFGDNQPQHF TGTGCCAGCAGCTTTGGGGATAATCAGCCCCAGCATTTT
. TRBD2 TRBJ2-7 TRBV10-3 CAISDPGLAAPSASYEQYF TGTGCCATCAGTGATCCGGGACTAGCGGCCCCATCAGCCTCCTACGAGCAGTACTTC
. TRBD2 TRBJ2-7 TRBV7-9 CASNRAGDSYEQYF TGTGCCAGCAACCGTGCGGGGGATTCCTACGAGCAGTACTTC
. TRBD1 TRBJ2-7 TRBV6-5 CASSYTTGQVEQYF TGTGCCAGCAGTTATACGACAGGGCAGGTCGAGCAGTACTTC
once . TRBJ2-3 TRBV7-7 CASSLRGGSTDTQYF TGTGCCAGCAGCTTAAGGGGGGGGAGCACAGATACGCAGTATTTT
. . TRBJ2-7 TRBV5-1 CASSLEPQGQQYF TGCGCCAGCAGCTTGGAGCCCCAGGGCCAGCAGTACTTC
. . TRBJ2-7 TRBV7-2 CASSLKSFMYEQYF TGTGCCAGCAGCTTAAAGTCTTTCATGTACGAGCAGTACTTC
. . TRBJ2-3 TRBV9 CASSSTDTQYF TGTGCCAGCAGCAGCACAGATACGCAGTATTTT
. . TRBJ1-2 TRBV10-3 CAIPGLIYGYTF TGTGCCATTCCAGGGCTTATTTATGGCTACACCTTC
. . TRBJ2-5 TRBV7-9 CASSSPMVETQYF TGTGCCAGCAGTTCCCCCATGGTAGAGACCCAGTACTTC
. . TRBJ1-3 TRBV7-4 CASMAQSSGNTIYF TGTGCCAGCATGGCCCAGAGCTCTGGAAACACCATATATTTT
. TRBD2 TRBJ2-7 TRBV6-5 CASSYASGYEQYF TGTGCCAGCAGTTACGCTAGCGGATACGAGCAGTACTTC
. TRBD1 TRBJ2-7 TRBV7-9 CASSPTGVEQYF TGTGCCAGCAGCCCGACAGGGGTCGAGCAGTACTTC
. . TRBJ2-7 TRBV11-2 CASSLGNEQYF TGTGCCAGCAGCCTCGGAAACGAGCAGTACTTC
. . TRBJ2-4 TRBV6-1 CASSDLFGQGRKNIQYF TGTGCCAGCAGTGACCTGTTCGGGCAGGGACGCAAAAACATTCAGTACTTC
. . TRBJ2-1 TRBV6-5 CASSYGDPDYNEQFF TGTGCCAGCAGTTACGGAGATCCAGACTACAATGAGCAGTTCTTC
. . TRBJ2-3 TRBV7-9 CASSFDQGFSTDTQYF TGTGCCAGCAGCTTTGATCAGGGATTTAGCACAGATACGCAGTATTTT
. . TRBJ2-7 TRBV29-1 CSVVWGISYEQYF TGCAGCGTTGTGTGGGGGATCTCCTACGAGCAGTACTTC
. . TRBJ2-1 TRBV7-9 CASSARRNEQFF TGTGCCAGCAGCGCCCGACGTAACGAGCAGTTCTTC
. . TRBJ1-1 TRBV5-8 CASSTPRGAAEAFF TGTGCCAGCAGCACCCCCCGAGGCGCGGCTGAAGCTTTCTTT
. . TRBJ2-7 TRBV28 CASSFGIYEQYF TGTGCCAGCAGTTTTGGGATATACGAGCAGTACTTC
. TRBD1 TRBJ1-5 TRBV6-1 CASSPPRGDNQPQHF TGTGCCAGCTCCCCTCCCAGGGGGGACAATCAGCCCCAGCATTTT
few . TRBJ1-1 TRBV7-9 CASSLERGRTEAFF TGTGCCAGCAGCTTAGAGAGGGGGAGGACTGAAGCTTTCTTT
. . TRBJ1-2 TRBV5-8 CASSLRGAGPYLGYTF TGTGCCAGCAGCTTGAGGGGAGCCGGACCCTACTTGGGCTACACCTTC
. . TRBJ1-5 TRBV5-8 CASRVTGLDQPQHF TGTGCCAGCAGGGTGACAGGACTGGATCAGCCCCAGCATTTT
. TRBD2 TRBJ2-7 TRBV27 CASSSPSGRPPYEQYF TGTGCCAGCAGTTCCCCAAGCGGGAGGCCCCCGTACGAGCAGTACTTC
. . TRBJ1-3 TRBV25-1 CASSTSSGNTIYF TGTGCCAGCAGCACGAGCTCTGGAAACACCATATATTTT
. TRBD1 TRBJ1-5 TRBV4-1 CASSQGGQGANQPQHF TGCGCCAGCAGCCAAGGTGGACAGGGGGCGAATCAGCCCCAGCATTTT
. . TRBJ2-7 TRBV21-1 CASSTPRGRDYEQYF TGTGCCAGCAGCACCCCTCGAGGGAGGGACTACGAGCAGTACTTC
. . TRBJ1-2 TRBV19 CASSNGVYGYTF TGTGCCAGTAGTAATGGGGTCTATGGCTACACCTTC
. . TRBJ1-2 TRBV27 CASSWRGMGGYTF TGTGCCAGCAGTTGGAGGGGAATGGGGGGCTACACCTTC
. TRBD1 TRBJ1-1 TRBV28 CANQPRDRVTEAFF TGTGCCAACCAACCACGGGACAGGGTCACTGAAGCTTTCTTT
. . TRBJ1-5 TRBV6-1 CASTTLGVGNQPQHF TGTGCCAGCACCACTCTAGGGGTTGGCAATCAGCCCCAGCATTTT
. TRBD2 TRBJ2-1 TRBV5-1 CASSHGEGAYNEQFF TGCGCCAGCAGCCACGGGGAGGGCGCCTACAATGAGCAGTTCTTC
. TRBD2 TRBJ2-1 TRBV6-5 CASSSSGRGYNEQFF TGTGCCAGCAGTTCTAGCGGGAGAGGGTACAATGAGCAGTTCTTC
. TRBD1 TRBJ1-1 TRBV19 CASSTRTGGLDRDTEAFF TGTGCCAGTAGTACCCGGACAGGGGGACTAGATAGGGACACTGAAGCTTTCTTT